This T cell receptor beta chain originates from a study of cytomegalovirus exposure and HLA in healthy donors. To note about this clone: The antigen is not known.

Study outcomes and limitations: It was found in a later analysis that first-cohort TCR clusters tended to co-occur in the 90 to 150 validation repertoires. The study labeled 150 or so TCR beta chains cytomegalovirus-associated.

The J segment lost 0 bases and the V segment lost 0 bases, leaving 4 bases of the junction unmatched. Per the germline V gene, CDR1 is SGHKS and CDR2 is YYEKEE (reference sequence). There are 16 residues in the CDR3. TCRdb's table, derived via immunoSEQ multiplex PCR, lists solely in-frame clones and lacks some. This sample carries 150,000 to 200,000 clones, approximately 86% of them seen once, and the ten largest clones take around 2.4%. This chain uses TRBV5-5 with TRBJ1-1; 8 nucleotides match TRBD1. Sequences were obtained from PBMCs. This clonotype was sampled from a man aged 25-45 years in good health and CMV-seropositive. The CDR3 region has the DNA TGTGCCAGCAGCTTGGGGGACAGGAGTATGAACACTGAAGCTTTCTTT. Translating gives CASSLGDRSMNTEAFF.